This TCR beta chain originates from a study of Ad26.COV2.S vaccination and SARS-CoV-2 variants. Only in-frame clones appear in the TCRdb table, and some are missing; sequencing was by immunoSEQ multiplex PCR. The sample includes roughly 390,000 clones, about nine tenths of them seen just once. Germline loops: CDR1 MNHEY, CDR2 SMNVEV (reference sequence). The CDR3 contains 13 residues. The V end lost 4 bases, the J end lost 4 bases, and 10 bases lay between the germline ends. Regarding treatment: some 19 received Ad26.COV2.S at low or high dose, single or two shots; about 5 received placebo; per-sample allocation not given. Samples came from day 63 after the first vaccine or placebo injection. This clone was seen once.

The TCR comes from a person aged 18-65 years who received the Ad26.COV2.S COVID-19 vaccine or a placebo. The material sequenced was peripheral blood, taken in a trial of Ad26.COV2.S vaccine versus placebo. The gene calls are TRBV27 and TRBJ1-2; D possibly corresponds to TRBD1 (5 bases). CDR3 protein: CASSSGGFYGYTF. The CDR3 DNA follows: TGTGCCAGCAGTTCGGGGGGATTCTATGGCTACACCTTC.